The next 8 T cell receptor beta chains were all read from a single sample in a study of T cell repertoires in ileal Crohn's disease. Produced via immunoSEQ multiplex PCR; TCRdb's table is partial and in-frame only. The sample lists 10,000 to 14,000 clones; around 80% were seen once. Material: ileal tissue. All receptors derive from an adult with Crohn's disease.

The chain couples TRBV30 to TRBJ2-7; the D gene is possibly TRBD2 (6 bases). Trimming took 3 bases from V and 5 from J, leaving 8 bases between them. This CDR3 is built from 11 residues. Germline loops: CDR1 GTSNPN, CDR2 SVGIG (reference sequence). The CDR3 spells CAWRTSNEQYF. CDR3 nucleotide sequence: TGTGCCTGGAGGACTAGTAACGAGCAGTACTTC.

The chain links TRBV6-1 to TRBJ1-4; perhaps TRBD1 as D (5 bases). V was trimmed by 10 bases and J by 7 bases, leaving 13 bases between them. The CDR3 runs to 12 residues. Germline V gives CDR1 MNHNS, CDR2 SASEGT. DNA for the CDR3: TGTGCCACCAGGGCCCCTGGTGAAAAACTGTTTTTT. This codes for CATRAPGEKLFF.

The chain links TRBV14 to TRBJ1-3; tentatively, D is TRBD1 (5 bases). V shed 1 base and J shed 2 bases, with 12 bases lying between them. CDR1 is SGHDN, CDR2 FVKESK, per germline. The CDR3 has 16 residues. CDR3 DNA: TGTGCCAGCAGCCAAGTCAGGGCATCGACTGGAAACACCATATATTTT. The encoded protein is CASSQVRASTGNTIYF.

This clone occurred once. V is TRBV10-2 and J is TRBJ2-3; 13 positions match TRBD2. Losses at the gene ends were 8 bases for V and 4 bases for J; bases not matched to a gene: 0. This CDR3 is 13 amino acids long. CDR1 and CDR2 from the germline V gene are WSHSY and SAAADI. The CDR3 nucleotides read TGCGCCAGCGGGACTAGCGGGGCAGATACGCAGTATTTT. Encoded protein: CASGTSGADTQYF.

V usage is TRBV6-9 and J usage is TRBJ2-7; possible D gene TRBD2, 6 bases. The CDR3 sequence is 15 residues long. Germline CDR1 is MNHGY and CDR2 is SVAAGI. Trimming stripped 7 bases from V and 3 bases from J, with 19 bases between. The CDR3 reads CASTNSPSENYEQYF. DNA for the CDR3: TGTGCCAGCACCAATTCCCCTAGCGAGAACTACGAGCAGTACTTC.

CDR3 amino acids: CASSLAGMQGVQPQHF. CDR3 nucleotide sequence: TGTGCCAGCAGCTTGGCCGGGATGCAGGGGGTCCAGCCCCAGCATTTT. This chain joins TRBV5-6 and TRBJ1-5; 7 bases match TRBD1. V lost 0 bases to trimming and J lost 7 bases; unmatched junction nucleotides: 10. CDR1 is SGHDT, CDR2 YYEEEE, per germline. The CDR3 has 16 amino acids. The complete variable domain, with remaining parts taken from reference TRBV5-6 and TRBJ1-5, reads DAGVTQSPTHLIKTRGQQVTLRCSPKSGHDTVSWYQQALGQGPQFIFQYYEEEERQRGNFPDRFSGHQFPNYSSELNVNALLLGDSALYLCASSLAGMQGVQPQHFGDGTRLSIL.

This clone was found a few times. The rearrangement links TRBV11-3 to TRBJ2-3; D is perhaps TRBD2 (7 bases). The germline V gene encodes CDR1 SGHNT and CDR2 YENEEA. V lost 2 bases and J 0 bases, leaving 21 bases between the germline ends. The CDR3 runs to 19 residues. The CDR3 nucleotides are TGTGCCAGCAGCTTACCCCTCTCGACGGGGGGCACTAGCACAGATACGCAGTATTTT. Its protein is CASSLPLSTGGTSTDTQYF. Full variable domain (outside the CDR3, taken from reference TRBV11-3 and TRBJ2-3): EAGVVQSPRYKIIEKKQPVAFWCNPISGHNTLYWYLQNLGQGPELLIRYENEEAVDDSQLPKDRFSAERLKGVDSTLKIQPAELGDSAVYLCASSLPLSTGGTSTDTQYFGPGTRLTVL.

CDR3 nucleotide sequence: TGCGCCAGCAGCCAAGATACAGGGGCCCCCGGGGAGCTGTTTTTT. Translated: CASSQDTGAPGELFF. This chain links TRBV4-1 with TRBJ2-2; 7 bases line up with TRBD1. The CDR3 length is 15 residues. After removal of 0 bases from V and 6 bases from J, the junction contained 4 bases not matched to a gene. Germline lookup yields CDR1 MGHRA and CDR2 YSYEKL.